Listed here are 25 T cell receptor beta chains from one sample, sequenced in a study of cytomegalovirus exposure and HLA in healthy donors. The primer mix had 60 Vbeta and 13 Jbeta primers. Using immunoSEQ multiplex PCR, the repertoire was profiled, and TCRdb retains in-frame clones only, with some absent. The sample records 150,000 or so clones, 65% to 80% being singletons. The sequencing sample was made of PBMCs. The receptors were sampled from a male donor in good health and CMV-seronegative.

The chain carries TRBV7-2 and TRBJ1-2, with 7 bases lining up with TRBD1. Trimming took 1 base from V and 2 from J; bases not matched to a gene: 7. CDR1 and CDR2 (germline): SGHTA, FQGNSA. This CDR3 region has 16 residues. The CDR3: CASSLVGGQSNYGYTF. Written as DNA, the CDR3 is TGTGCCAGCAGCTTAGTCGGGGGACAGTCGAACTATGGCTACACCTTC.

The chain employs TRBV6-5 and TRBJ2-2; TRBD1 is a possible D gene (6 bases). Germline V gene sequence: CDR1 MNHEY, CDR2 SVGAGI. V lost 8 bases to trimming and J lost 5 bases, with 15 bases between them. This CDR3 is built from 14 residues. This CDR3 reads CASLETGRTGELFF. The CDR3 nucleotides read TGTGCCAGCCTCGAGACAGGCCGGACCGGGGAGCTGTTTTTT.

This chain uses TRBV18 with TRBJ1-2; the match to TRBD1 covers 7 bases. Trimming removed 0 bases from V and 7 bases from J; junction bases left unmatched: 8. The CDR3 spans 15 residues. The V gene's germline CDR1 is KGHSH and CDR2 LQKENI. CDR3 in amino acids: CASSPPRTGRSGYTF. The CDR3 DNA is TGTGCCAGCTCACCACCGCGGACAGGCCGGAGTGGCTACACCTTC.

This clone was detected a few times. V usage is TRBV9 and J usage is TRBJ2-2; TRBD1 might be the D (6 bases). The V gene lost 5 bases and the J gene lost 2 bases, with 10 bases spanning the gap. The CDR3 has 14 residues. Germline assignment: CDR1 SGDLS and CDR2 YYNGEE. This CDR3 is CASSPRGNTGELFF. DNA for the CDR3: TGTGCCAGCAGTCCCAGGGGAAACACCGGGGAGCTGTTTTTT.

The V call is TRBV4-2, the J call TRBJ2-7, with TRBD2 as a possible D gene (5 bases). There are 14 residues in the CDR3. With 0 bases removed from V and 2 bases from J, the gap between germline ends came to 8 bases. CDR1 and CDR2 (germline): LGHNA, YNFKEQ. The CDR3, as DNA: TGTGCCAGCAGCCAAGAATTACTAGCCTACGAGCAGTACTTC. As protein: CASSQELLAYEQYF.

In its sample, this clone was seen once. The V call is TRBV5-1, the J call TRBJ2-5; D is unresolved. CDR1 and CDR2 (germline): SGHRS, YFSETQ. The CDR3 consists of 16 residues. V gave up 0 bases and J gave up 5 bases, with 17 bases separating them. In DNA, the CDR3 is TGCGCCAGCAGCTTGGTCTTGGGCTTATCCGAGGAGACCCAGTACTTC. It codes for CASSLVLGLSEETQYF.

The CDR3 sequence is CASKIENNYGYTF. CDR3 nucleotides: TGTGCCAGCAAAATCGAGAATAACTATGGCTACACCTTC. The rearrangement joins TRBV28 to TRBJ1-2, with D unclear. Trimming pared 7 bases from V and 1 base from J, leaving 10 bases between. The CDR3 loop spans 13 amino acids. Germline V lookup: CDR1 MDHEN, CDR2 SYDVKM.

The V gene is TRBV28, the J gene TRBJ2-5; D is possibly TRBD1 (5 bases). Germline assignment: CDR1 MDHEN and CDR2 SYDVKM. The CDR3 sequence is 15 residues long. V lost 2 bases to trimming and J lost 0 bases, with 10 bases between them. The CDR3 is CASSLGGHHQETQYF. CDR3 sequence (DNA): TGTGCCAGCAGTTTAGGCGGACACCACCAAGAGACCCAGTACTTC.

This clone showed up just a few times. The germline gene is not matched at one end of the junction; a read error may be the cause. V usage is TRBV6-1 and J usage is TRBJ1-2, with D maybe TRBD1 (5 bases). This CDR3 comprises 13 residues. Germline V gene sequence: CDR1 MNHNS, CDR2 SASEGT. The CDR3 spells CASSEALWARQPF. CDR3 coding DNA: TGTGCCAGCAGTGAAGCGCTTTGGGCCAGACAGCCCTTC.

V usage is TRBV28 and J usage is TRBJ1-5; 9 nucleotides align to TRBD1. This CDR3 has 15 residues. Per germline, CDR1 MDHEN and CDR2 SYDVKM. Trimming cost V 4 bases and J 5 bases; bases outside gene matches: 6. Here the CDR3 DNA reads TGTGCCAGCAGTTCTTTAACAGGGGGCTATCAGCCCCAGCATTTT. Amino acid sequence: CASSSLTGGYQPQHF.

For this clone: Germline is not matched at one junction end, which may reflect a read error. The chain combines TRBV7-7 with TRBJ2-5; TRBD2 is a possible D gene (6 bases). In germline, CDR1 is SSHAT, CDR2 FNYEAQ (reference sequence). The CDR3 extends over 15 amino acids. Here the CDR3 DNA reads TGTGCTAGCAGCTTAAGTAGCGGACTACAAGAGACCCAGTACTTC. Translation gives CASSLSSGLQETQYF.

This CDR3 is CASSLAGVLGQPQHF. CDR3 in DNA: TGCGCCAGCAGCTTGGCCGGGGTTTTAGGTCAGCCCCAGCATTTT. The chain joins TRBV5-1 to TRBJ1-5; D not resolved. CDR3 length: 15 amino acids. Trimming took 0 bases from V and 6 from J, leaving 13 bases between them. Germline V gene data show CDR1 as SGHRS and CDR2 as YFSETQ.

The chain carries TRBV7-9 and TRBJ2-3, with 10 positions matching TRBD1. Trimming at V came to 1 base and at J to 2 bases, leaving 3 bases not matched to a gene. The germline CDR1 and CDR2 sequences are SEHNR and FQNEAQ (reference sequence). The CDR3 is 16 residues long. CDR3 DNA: TGTGCCAGCAGCTTAGTGGGGACAGGGGACACAGATACGCAGTATTTT. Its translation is CASSLVGTGDTDTQYF.

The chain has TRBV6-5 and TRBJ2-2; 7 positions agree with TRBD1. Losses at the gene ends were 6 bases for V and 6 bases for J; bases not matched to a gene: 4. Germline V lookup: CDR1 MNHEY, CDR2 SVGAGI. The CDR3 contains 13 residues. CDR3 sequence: CASRRQGAGELFF. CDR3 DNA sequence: TGTGCCAGCAGGAGGCAGGGGGCCGGGGAGCTGTTTTTT.

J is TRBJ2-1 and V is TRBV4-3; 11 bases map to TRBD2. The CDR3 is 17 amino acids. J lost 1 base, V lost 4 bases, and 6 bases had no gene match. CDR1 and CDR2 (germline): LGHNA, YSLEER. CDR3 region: CASSPSTSGRSYNEQFF. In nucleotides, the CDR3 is TGCGCCAGCAGCCCAAGCACTAGCGGGAGATCCTACAATGAGCAGTTCTTC.

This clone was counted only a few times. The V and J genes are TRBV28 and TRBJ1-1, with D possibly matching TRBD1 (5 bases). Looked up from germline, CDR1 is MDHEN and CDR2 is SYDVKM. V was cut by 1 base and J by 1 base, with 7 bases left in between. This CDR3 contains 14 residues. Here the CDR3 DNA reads TGTGCCAGCAGTTTATTAGGACAGAACACTGAAGCTTTCTTT. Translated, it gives CASSLLGQNTEAFF.

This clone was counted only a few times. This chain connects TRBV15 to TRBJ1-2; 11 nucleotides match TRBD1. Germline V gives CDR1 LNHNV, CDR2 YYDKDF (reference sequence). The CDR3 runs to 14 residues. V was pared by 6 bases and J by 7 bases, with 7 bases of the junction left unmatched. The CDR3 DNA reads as TGTGCCACCAGTCTAGGACAGGGGGCGTTTGGCTACACCTTC. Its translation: CATSLGQGAFGYTF.

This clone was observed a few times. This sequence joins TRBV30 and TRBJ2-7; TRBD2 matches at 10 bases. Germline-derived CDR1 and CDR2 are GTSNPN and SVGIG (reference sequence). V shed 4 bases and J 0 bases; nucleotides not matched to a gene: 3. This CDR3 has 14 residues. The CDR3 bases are TGTGCCTGGACTAGCGGGAGTGTCTCCTACGAGCAGTACTTC. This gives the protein CAWTSGSVSYEQYF.

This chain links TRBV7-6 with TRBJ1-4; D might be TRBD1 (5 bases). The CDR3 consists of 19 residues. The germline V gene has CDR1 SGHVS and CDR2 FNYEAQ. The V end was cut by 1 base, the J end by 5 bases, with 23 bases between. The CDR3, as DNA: TGTGCCAGCAGCTTAGGAGGGGCCACAGAAGGAGGGGTAAATGAAAAACTGTTTTTT. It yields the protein CASSLGGATEGGVNEKLFF.

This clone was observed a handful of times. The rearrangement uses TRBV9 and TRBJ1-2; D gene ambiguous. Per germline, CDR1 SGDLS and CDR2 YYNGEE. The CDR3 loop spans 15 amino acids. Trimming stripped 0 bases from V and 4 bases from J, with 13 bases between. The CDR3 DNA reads TGTGCCAGCAGCGTAGCCCCGATGGTTAGCTATGGCTACACCTTC. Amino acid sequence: CASSVAPMVSYGYTF.

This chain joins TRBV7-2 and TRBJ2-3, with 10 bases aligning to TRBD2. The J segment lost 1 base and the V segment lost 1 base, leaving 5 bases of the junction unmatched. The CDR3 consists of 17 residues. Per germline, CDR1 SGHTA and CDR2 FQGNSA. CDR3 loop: CASSLVRLAGGTDTQYF. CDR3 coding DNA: TGTGCCAGCAGCTTAGTGAGGCTAGCGGGAGGCACAGATACGCAGTATTTT.

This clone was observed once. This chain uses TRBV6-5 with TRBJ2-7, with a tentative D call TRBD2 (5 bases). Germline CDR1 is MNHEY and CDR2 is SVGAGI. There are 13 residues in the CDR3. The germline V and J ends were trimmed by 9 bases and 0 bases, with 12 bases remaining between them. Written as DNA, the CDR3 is TGTGCCAGTCGGGGTTCGAGCTCCTACGAGCAGTACTTC. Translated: CASRGSSSYEQYF.

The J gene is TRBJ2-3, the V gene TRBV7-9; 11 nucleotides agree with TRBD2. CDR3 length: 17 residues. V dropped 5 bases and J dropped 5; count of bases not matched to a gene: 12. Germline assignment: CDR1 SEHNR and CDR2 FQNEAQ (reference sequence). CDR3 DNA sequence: TGTGCCAGCAGCGGCCTTAGCGGGGGGGCCGGGCGAGATACGCAGTATTTT. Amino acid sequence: CASSGLSGGAGRDTQYF.

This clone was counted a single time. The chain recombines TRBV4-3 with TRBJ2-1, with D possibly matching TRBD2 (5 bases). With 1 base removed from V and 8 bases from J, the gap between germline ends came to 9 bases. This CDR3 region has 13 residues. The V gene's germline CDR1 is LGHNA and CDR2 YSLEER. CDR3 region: CASSQVEGHEQFF. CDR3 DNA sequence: TGCGCCAGCAGCCAAGTCGAGGGCCATGAGCAGTTCTTC.

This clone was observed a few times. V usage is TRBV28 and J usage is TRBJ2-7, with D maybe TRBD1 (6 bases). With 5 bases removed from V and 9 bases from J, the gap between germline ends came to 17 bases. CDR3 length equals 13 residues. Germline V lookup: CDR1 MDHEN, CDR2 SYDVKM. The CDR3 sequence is CASSPLWGLGQYF. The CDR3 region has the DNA TGTGCCAGCAGTCCCCTCTGGGGGCTGGGGCAGTACTTC. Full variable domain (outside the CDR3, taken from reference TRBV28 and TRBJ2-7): DVKVTQSSRYLVKRTGEKVFLECVQDMDHENMFWYRQDPGLGLRLIYFSYDVKMKEKGDIPEGYSVSREKKERFSLILESASTNQTSMYLCASSPLWGLGQYFGPGTRLTVT.